This TCR beta chain was recovered during a study of blood T cells in healthy people across ages. Broader study findings: Using unsorted PBMCs precluded a conclusive naive versus antigen-experienced comparison. More naive CD4+ cells and higher diversity marked long-lived donors relative to aged donors.

Remarks on this clonotype: What it binds is not known.

Per sample, extraction of total RNA gave at least 5.5 micrograms in every case. A second PCR of roughly 7 to 11 cycles used a sample-barcoded 5' primer and a J-beta primer mix. Each cDNA molecule, via a template-switch adaptor with 12 random nucleotides, was tagged. From the 5' RACE reads, TCRdb called clonotypes with MiXCR, one entry per CDR3 protein. In the table there are around 690,000 distinct CDR3 sequences, approximately 59% of which are singletons. Germline V gene sequence: CDR1 LGHNA, CDR2 YNFKEQ. The CDR3 runs 13 residues. V dropped 0 bases and J dropped 6 bases, with 5 bases sitting between them.

The genes are TRBV4-2 and TRBJ2-2; unclear D gene. Material for sequencing was blood. The origin of this receptor is a man aged 60 to 75 in good health. CDR3 sequence reads: CASSQEFAGELFF. The CDR3 DNA reads as TGTGCCAGCAGCCAAGAGTTTGCCGGGGAGCTGTTTTTT.